What follows describes a single T cell receptor beta chain. As yet, its antigen is unknown. The CDR3 has 16 amino acids. Germline V gene data show CDR1 as MDHEN and CDR2 as SYDVKM. The V gene lost 5 bases and the J gene lost 0 bases, with 13 bases spanning the gap. These data originate in a study of shared clonotypes between healthy human individuals. All participating donors were Caucasian adults from Nashville, Tennessee. CD4+ cells were split into CD45RA+ naive and CD45RA-negative memory subsets. Only in-frame clones appear in the TCRdb table, and some are missing; sequencing was by immunoSEQ multiplex PCR. The sample includes 2,500,000 or so clones, less than 95% of them seen just once. Study-wide results and limits: Clonotype sharing across a few donors was observed for approximately 5% of naive CD4 clonotypes. Generally, estimated richness proved larger in naive subsets than it did in memory subsets.

Source material: naive CD4+ T cells from PBMCs. The sample's subset: CD45RA+ positively selected. This chain connects TRBV28 to TRBJ1-4, with a weak D call TRBD1 (5 bases). The source is a man younger than 35 in good health. Some clones in this sample may be carry-over from other donors' samples. CDR3: CASSPISGATNEKLFF. The CDR3 DNA reads TGTGCCAGCAGTCCGATTTCGGGGGCAACTAATGAAAAACTGTTTTTT. The entire variable domain, with the rest obtained from reference TRBV28 and TRBJ1-4, is as follows: DVKVTQSSRYLVKRTGEKVFLECVQDMDHENMFWYRQDPGLGLRLIYFSYDVKMKEKGDIPEGYSVSREKKERFSLILESASTNQTSMYLCASSPISGATNEKLFFGSGTQLSVL.